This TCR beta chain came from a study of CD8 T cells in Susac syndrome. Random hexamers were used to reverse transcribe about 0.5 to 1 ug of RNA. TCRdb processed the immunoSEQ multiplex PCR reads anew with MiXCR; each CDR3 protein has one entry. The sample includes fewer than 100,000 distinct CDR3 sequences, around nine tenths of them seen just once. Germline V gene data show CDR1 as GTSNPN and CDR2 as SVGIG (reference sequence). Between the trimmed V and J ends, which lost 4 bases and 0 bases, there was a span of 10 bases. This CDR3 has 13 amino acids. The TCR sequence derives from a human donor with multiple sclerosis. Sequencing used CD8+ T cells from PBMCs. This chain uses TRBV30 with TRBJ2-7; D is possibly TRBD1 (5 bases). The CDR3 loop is CAWKGPSSYEQYF. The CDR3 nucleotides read TGTGCCTGGAAGGGGCCTAGCTCCTACGAGCAGTACTTC. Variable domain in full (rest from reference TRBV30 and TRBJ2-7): SQTIHQWPATLVQPVGSPLSLECTVEGTSNPNLYWYRQAAGRGLQLLFYSVGIGQISSEVPQNLSASRPQDRQFILSSKKLLLSDSGFYLCAWKGPSSYEQYFGPGTRLTVT.